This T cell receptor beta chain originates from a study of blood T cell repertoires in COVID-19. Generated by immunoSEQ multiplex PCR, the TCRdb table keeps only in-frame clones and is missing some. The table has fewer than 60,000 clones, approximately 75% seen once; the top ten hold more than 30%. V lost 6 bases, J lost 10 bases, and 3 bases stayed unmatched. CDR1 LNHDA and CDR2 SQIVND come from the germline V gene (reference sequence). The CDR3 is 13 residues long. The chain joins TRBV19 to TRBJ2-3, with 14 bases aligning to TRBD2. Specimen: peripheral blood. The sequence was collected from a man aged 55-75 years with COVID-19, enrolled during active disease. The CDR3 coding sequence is TGTGCCAGTAGAGGGACTAGCGGGGGATCGCAGTATTTT. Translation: CASRGTSGGSQYF.